The 21 T cell receptor beta chains in this list originate from one sample, sequenced in a study of blood T cell repertoires in COVID-19. Generated by immunoSEQ multiplex PCR, the TCRdb table keeps only in-frame clones and is missing some. The data contain some 230,000 clones, 70% to 90% of them singletons. Sequencing was done on a sample of peripheral blood. All receptors derive from a man in his fifties or sixties who had recovered from COVID-19.

The chain couples TRBV19 to TRBJ1-3; D uncertain. CDR3 size: 14 residues. Germline V gene lookup returns CDR1 LNHDA and CDR2 SQIVND (reference sequence). The V and J ends lost 4 bases and 0 bases respectively, with 7 bases between them. This chain's CDR3 is CASSTGGSGNTIYF. The DNA for the CDR3 is TGTGCCAGTAGTACAGGAGGCTCTGGAAACACCATATATTTT.

The chain couples TRBV18 to TRBJ2-2, with D perhaps TRBD1 (5 bases). The length of the CDR3 is 15 residues. Germline V gene data show CDR1 as KGHSH and CDR2 as LQKENI. Trimming took off 3 bases at V and 2 bases at J, with 10 bases between the two ends. Here the CDR3 reads CASSPTTDNTGELFF. Written as DNA, the CDR3 is TGTGCCAGCTCACCCACGACAGACAACACCGGGGAGCTGTTTTTT. Using reference TRBV18 and TRBJ2-2 for the parts outside the CDR3, the full variable domain is NAGVMQNPRHLVRRRGQEARLRCSPMKGHSHVYWYRQLPEEGLKFMVYLQKENIIDESGMPKERFSAEFPKEGPSILRIQQVVRGDSAAYFCASSPTTDNTGELFFGEGSRLTVL.

The chain is built from TRBV6-5 and TRBJ2-3, with D tentatively TRBD1 (6 bases). Germline CDR1 and CDR2: MNHEY and SVGAGI. The V end lost 0 bases, the J end lost 4 bases, and 11 bases lay between the germline ends. The CDR3 is made up of 15 amino acids. The CDR3 loop is CASSYSNRVPDTQYF. CDR3 DNA: TGTGCCAGCAGTTACTCGAACAGGGTGCCAGATACGCAGTATTTT.

This sequence joins TRBV5-1 and TRBJ2-2, with TRBD1 matching over 8 bases. The CDR3 sequence is 13 residues long. The V gene's germline CDR1 is SGHRS and CDR2 YFSETQ. With 8 bases clipped from V and 5 bases from J, the junction kept 5 bases outside the gene matches. CDR3 nucleotide sequence: TGCGCCAGAGGACAGGGATGGACCGGGGAGCTGTTTTTT. It specifies CARGQGWTGELFF.

Here the CDR3 reads CATSRDLDRGSDTQYF. In nucleotides, the CDR3 is TGTGCCACCAGCAGAGATTTGGACAGGGGGTCAGATACGCAGTATTTT. The genes are TRBV15 and TRBJ2-3, with 10 positions matching TRBD1. The germline CDR1 and CDR2 sequences are LNHNV and YYDKDF (reference sequence). V was pared by 0 bases and J by 4 bases, with 4 bases of the junction left unmatched. CDR3 size: 16 residues.

This chain uses TRBV6-5 with TRBJ1-1; no definite D call. Trimming took 8 bases from V and 1 from J, leaving 11 bases between them. CDR3 length equals 13 residues. CDR1 MNHEY and CDR2 SVGAGI come from the germline V gene. CDR3 nucleotide sequence: TGTGCCAGCCTTTCTTGGGCGAACACTGAAGCTTTCTTT. It codes for CASLSWANTEAFF.

V gene TRBV5-5 combines with J gene TRBJ1-2; possible D gene TRBD1, 6 bases. There are 15 residues in the CDR3. Trimming pared 2 bases from V and 5 bases from J, leaving 16 bases between. Germline-derived CDR1 and CDR2 are SGHKS and YYEKEE (reference sequence). CDR3 in amino acids: CASSFKLGQGYGYTF. The CDR3 region has the DNA TGTGCCAGCAGCTTTAAACTAGGCCAGGGGTATGGCTACACCTTC.

The chain combines TRBV19 with TRBJ2-1; the match to TRBD1 covers 7 bases. Germline CDR1 is LNHDA and CDR2 is SQIVND (reference sequence). Trimming took 6 bases from V and 6 from J; bases not matched to a gene: 8. The CDR3 is made up of 14 amino acids. Here the CDR3 reads CASSTPGGRNEQFF. The CDR3, as DNA: TGTGCCAGTAGCACACCAGGGGGTCGCAATGAGCAGTTCTTC.

As regards this clone: In the same sample, other DNA sequences code for this CDR3. The V and J genes are TRBV19 and TRBJ2-5, with 9 bases aligning to TRBD2. V lost 3 bases and J lost 5; bases outside the gene matches: 1. The CDR3 length is 13 residues. Germline V CDR1 and CDR2: LNHDA, SQIVND (reference sequence). The CDR3 nucleotides read TGTGCCAGTAGTATGGCGGGAGGGGAGACCCAGTACTTC. Residues: CASSMAGGETQYF.

The chain carries TRBV12-3 or TRBV12-4 and TRBJ2-2; tentative D call: TRBD1 (6 bases). The ends were cut back, 3 bases at V and 6 bases at J, with 8 bases in the middle. This CDR3 region has 13 residues. CDR3 in amino acids: CASSFSGAGELFF. CDR3 bases: TGTGCCAGCAGTTTTTCAGGGGCCGGGGAGCTGTTTTTT.

This clone has just one count. This rearrangement joins TRBV28 to TRBJ1-2; 8 nucleotides match TRBD1. Unmatched junction bases numbered 8, after V lost 6 bases and J lost 5 bases. The germline V gene encodes CDR1 MDHEN and CDR2 SYDVKM. This CDR3 region has 14 residues. The CDR3 spells CASRRGQGIYGYTF. CDR3 in DNA: TGTGCCAGCAGACGAGGACAGGGAATTTATGGCTACACCTTC.

This chain uses TRBV19 with TRBJ2-1; possible D gene TRBD1, 6 bases. This CDR3 is built from 14 residues. V lost 0 bases and J 6 bases, leaving 9 bases between the germline ends. Germline lookup yields CDR1 LNHDA and CDR2 SQIVND (reference sequence). DNA of the CDR3: TGTGCCAGTAGTATAGACAGGGGAGCCAATGAGCAGTTCTTC. Translation gives CASSIDRGANEQFF.

A single count supports this clone. The chain recombines TRBV5-1 with TRBJ1-5; D may be TRBD1 (5 bases). The CDR3 has 15 amino acids. The germline CDR1 and CDR2 sequences are SGHRS and YFSETQ. Between the trimmed V and J ends, which lost 4 bases and 8 bases, there was a span of 19 bases. CDR3 DNA sequence: TGCGCCAGCAGCAGGGTGGGGGGAATCCGAGAGCCCCAGCATTTT. It yields the protein CASSRVGGIREPQHF.

The V gene is TRBV19, the J gene TRBJ1-1; 9 bases are a match to TRBD1. This CDR3 contains 13 residues. Germline CDR1 LNHDA, CDR2 SQIVND (reference sequence). Unmatched junction bases numbered 2, after V lost 2 bases and J lost 7 bases. The CDR3 bases are TGTGCCAGTAGTATAACAGGGGGCGGTGAAGCTTTCTTT. It specifies CASSITGGGEAFF.

J is TRBJ2-1 and V is TRBV28, with D possibly being TRBD2 (5 bases). Per the germline V gene, CDR1 is MDHEN and CDR2 is SYDVKM. V gave up 1 base and J gave up 0 bases, with 7 bases separating them. This CDR3 spans 15 amino acids. The chain's CDR3 is CASSLYGNSYNEQFF. For the CDR3, the DNA is TGTGCCAGCAGTTTATACGGGAACTCCTACAATGAGCAGTTCTTC.

The chain couples TRBV7-9 to TRBJ2-7, with D hard to call. CDR1 SEHNR and CDR2 FQNEAQ come from the germline V gene (reference sequence). The CDR3 covers 13 residues. Trimming pared 1 base from V and 5 bases from J, leaving 9 bases between. This CDR3 is CASSLEHSHEQYF. The CDR3 DNA sequence: TGTGCCAGCAGCTTAGAGCACAGCCACGAGCAGTACTTC.

The chain employs TRBV7-2 and TRBJ2-7; 9 bases match TRBD2. With 4 bases clipped from V and 2 bases from J, the junction kept 3 bases outside the gene matches. Germline V gene sequence: CDR1 SGHTA, CDR2 FQGNSA. There are 14 residues in the CDR3. CDR3 DNA sequence: TGTGCCAGCAGCTACTTAGCGGGGGCCTACGAGCAGTACTTC. Protein: CASSYLAGAYEQYF.

The V gene is TRBV18, the J gene TRBJ1-1, with D unresolved. Germline CDR1 is KGHSH and CDR2 is LQKENI. The CDR3 loop spans 13 amino acids. V was shortened by 3 bases and J by 1 base, with 6 bases between the two germline ends. The CDR3 loop is CASSPSGNTEAFF. The CDR3 DNA is TGTGCCAGCTCACCCTCAGGGAACACTGAAGCTTTCTTT.

This clone was seen just once. This chain uses TRBV10-3 with TRBJ2-1; 9 bases are a match to TRBD2. The CDR3 extends over 14 amino acids. CDR1 ENHRY and CDR2 SYGVKD come from the germline V gene. V was pared by 4 bases and J by 4 bases, with 2 bases of the junction left unmatched. The CDR3 DNA reads TGTGCCATCAGTGGACTAGCGGAGTACAATGAGCAGTTCTTC. Translation: CAISGLAEYNEQFF.

The chain joins TRBV29-1 to TRBJ2-1, with 9 nucleotides matching TRBD2. Germline V gene data show CDR1 as SQVTM and CDR2 as ANQGSEA. The CDR3 covers 16 residues. V dropped 3 bases and J dropped 0; count of bases not matched to a gene: 6. CDR3 sequence: CSVDTPSGASYNEQFF. CDR3 sequence (DNA): TGCAGCGTTGATACCCCTAGCGGGGCCTCCTACAATGAGCAGTTCTTC.

V usage is TRBV5-1 and J usage is TRBJ2-7; the match to TRBD2 covers 7 bases. Trimming took 0 bases from V and 0 from J; bases not matched to a gene: 12. CDR1 and CDR2 (germline): SGHRS, YFSETQ. The CDR3 sequence is 18 residues long. The CDR3 DNA reads as TGCGCCAGCAGCTTGGCCAGTTTTCCGGGAGGACCCTCCTACGAGCAGTACTTC. This encodes CASSLASFPGGPSYEQYF.